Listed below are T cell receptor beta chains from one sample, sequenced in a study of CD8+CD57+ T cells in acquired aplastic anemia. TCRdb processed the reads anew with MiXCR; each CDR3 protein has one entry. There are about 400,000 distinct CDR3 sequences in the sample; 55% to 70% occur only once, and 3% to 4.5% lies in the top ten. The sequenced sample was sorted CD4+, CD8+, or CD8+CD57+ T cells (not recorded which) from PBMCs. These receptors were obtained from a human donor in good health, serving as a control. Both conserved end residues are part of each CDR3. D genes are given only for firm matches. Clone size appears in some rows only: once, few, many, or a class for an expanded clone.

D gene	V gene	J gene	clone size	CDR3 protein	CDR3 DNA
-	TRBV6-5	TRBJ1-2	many	CASSYSAQGKNYGYTF	TGTGCCAGCAGTTACTCGGCGCAGGGCAAAAACTATGGCTACACCTTC
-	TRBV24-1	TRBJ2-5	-	CATSQVETQYF	TGTGCCACCAGTCAGGTCGAGACCCAGTACTTC
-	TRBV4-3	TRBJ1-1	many	CASSQGTGEAFF	TGCGCCAGCAGCCAAGGTACAGGGGAAGCTTTCTTT
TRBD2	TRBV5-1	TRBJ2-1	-	CASSLALAGGPANEQFF	TGCGCCAGCAGCTTGGCCCTAGCGGGGGGGCCTGCGAATGAGCAGTTCTTC
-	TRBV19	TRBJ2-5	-	CASSLKSAGAYTQYF	TGTGCCAGCAGCCTTAAATCCGCGGGGGCATACACCCAGTACTTC
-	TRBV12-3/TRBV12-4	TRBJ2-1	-	CASSQDLYNEQFF	TGTGCCAGCAGCCAGGATCTATACAATGAGCAGTTCTTC
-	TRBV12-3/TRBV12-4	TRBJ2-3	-	CATSPEPPGASTDTQYF	TGTGCCACCTCCCCAGAACCACCGGGGGCCTCCACAGATACGCAGTATTTT
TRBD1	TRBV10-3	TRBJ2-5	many	CASGQDGETQYF	TGTGCCTCAGGACAGGACGGCGAGACCCAGTACTTC
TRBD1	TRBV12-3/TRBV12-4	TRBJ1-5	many	CASRPTGRWREDQPQHF	TGTGCCAGCAGGCCGACAGGGAGATGGAGGGAAGATCAGCCCCAGCATTTT
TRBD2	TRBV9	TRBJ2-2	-	CASSVSGANTGELFF	TGTGCCAGCAGCGTGAGCGGGGCGAACACCGGGGAGCTGTTTTTT
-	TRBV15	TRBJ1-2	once	CATSRGRGRSHGYTF	TGTGCCACCAGCAGAGGGCGGGGGCGTAGTCATGGCTACACCTTC
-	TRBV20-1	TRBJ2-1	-	CSARAPEKEQFF	TGCAGTGCTAGGGCCCCCGAAAAGGAGCAGTTCTTC
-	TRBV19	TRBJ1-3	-	CASRHADAVSGTQNFF	TGTGCCAGTAGGCATGCAGATGCAGTGTCGGGGACCCAGAACTTCTTT
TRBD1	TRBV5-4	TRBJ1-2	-	CASSLGQGGDLWGYTF	TGTGCCAGCAGCTTAGGACAGGGGGGGGACCTCTGGGGCTACACCTTC
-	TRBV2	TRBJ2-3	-	CASSEEHF	TGTGCCAGCAGTGAAGAGCATTTT
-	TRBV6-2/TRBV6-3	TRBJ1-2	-	CARFQRLSGIYAARGYTF	TGTGCCAGATTCCAAAGGCTCTCCGGGATATACGCCGCGAGGGGCTACACCTTC
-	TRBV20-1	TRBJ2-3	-	CSVPEGGSQDTQYF	TGCAGCGTTCCTGAGGGAGGCAGCCAAGATACGCAGTATTTT
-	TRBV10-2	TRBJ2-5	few	CASIVEVVVETQYF	TGCGCCAGCATTGTCGAAGTGGTGGTGGAGACCCAGTACTTC
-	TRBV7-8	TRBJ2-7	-	CASSLAPRDTQAF	TGTGCCAGCAGCTTAGCTCCGAGGGACACTCAGGCCTTC
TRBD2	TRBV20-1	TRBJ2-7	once	CSARVAGTSIYEQYF	TGCAGTGCTAGAGTCGCCGGGACTAGCATCTACGAGCAGTACTTC
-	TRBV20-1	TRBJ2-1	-	CSAPGYTTSSYNEQFF	TGCAGTGCCCCTGGTTACACTACGAGCTCCTACAATGAGCAGTTCTTC
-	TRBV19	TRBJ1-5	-	CASSPSEGDRRPQHF	TGTGCCAGTAGTCCTTCGGAGGGCGATCGTCGGCCCCAGCATTTT
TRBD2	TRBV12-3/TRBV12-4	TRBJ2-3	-	CASTREVAGGTTQYF	TGCGCCAGCACTAGAGAAGTAGCGGGGGGGACTACGCAGTATTTT
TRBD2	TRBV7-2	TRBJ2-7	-	CASSRIWGGTTSGESEQYF	TGTGCCAGCAGCAGAATATGGGGAGGAACGACTAGCGGGGAGAGTGAGCAGTACTTC
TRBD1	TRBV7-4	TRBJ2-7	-	CASSLVGTGPYKKHF	TGTGCCAGCAGCTTAGTCGGGACAGGACCCTACAAGAAGCACTTC
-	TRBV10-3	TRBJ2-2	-	CAISDRGPANAGELVF	TGTGCCATCAGTGACCGAGGGCCCGCGAACGCCGGGGAGCTGGTGTTT
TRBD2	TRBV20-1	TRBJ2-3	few	CSAFPSGGYGTDTQYF	TGCAGTGCTTTTCCTAGCGGGGGCTATGGCACAGATACGCAGTATTTT
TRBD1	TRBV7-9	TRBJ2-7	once	CASSARTGGLSPDF	TGTGCCAGCAGCGCCCGGACAGGGGGCTTATCGCCGGATTTC
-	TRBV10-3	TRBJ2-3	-	CAISGRAGSGTDLEYF	TGTGCCATCAGTGGAAGGGCAGGGAGTGGCACAGATTTGGAGTATTTT
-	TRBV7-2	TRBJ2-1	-	CASSTQGGDTQYFF	TGTGCCAGCAGTACCCAGGGGGGGGACACACAGTACTTCTTC
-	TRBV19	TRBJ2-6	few	CASSLLTSGANVLTF	TGTGCCAGTAGTCTCCTAACCTCTGGGGCCAACGTCCTGACTTTC
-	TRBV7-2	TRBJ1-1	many	CASSLVGFGGITEAFF	TGTGCCAGCAGCTTAGTTGGTTTTGGGGGAATTACTGAAGCTTTCTTT
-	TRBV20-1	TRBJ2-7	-	CSARPTGRSGPLYEQYF	TGCAGTGCTAGACCGACAGGGAGGAGCGGACCACTCTACGAGCAGTACTTC
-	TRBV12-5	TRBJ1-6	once	CASSLVPGPSNSPLHF	TGCGCTAGCAGCTTAGTACCAGGACCGAGTAATTCACCCCTCCACTTT
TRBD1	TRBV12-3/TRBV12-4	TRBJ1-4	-	CASRFGQGVGEKLFF	TGTGCCAGCAGGTTTGGACAGGGGGTGGGTGAAAAACTGTTTTTT
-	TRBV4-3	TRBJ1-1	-	CASTLGRGETEAFF	TGCGCCAGCACCCTCGGCCGCGGGGAAACTGAAGCCTTCTTT
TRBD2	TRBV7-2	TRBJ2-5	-	CASTPRGLAGETQYF	TGTGCCAGCACACCACGCGGACTAGCGGGGGAGACCCAGTACTTC
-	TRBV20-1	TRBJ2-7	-	CSAREGSRVGRDEQYF	TGCAGTGCTAGGGAGGGGTCTCGGGTCGGGCGCGACGAGCAGTACTTC
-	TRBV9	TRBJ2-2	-	CASSARARNTGELFF	TGTGCCAGTAGTGCCCGAGCACGGAACACCGGGGAGCTGTTTTTT
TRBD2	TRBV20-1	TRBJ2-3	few	CSARETSGVHTQYF	TGCAGTGCTAGAGAAACTAGCGGAGTCCATACGCAGTATTTT
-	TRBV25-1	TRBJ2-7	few	CASSETGTYEQYF	TGTGCCAGCAGTGAGACAGGAACCTACGAGCAGTACTTC
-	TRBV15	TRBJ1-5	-	CATSRTGRSNQPQHF	TGTGCCACCAGCAGAACCGGACGGAGCAATCAGCCCCAGCATTTT
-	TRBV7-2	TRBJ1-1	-	CASSLSGSRVPEAFF	TGTGCCAGCAGCCTGTCGGGATCCAGGGTCCCTGAAGCTTTCTTT
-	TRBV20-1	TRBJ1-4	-	CSARGGGANEKLFF	TGCAGTGCTAGAGGGGGAGGGGCTAATGAAAAACTGTTTTTT
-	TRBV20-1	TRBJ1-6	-	CSARTYGLAPLHF	TGCAGTGCTAGGACCTATGGACTAGCGCCCCTCCACTTT